This T cell receptor (beta chain) was observed in a study of blood T cell repertoires in COVID-19. Study in general: Donors in the United States, Italy and Spain gave samples during acute or convalescent COVID-19. From T cells, B-cell-depleted T cells, or PBMCs came the material, which was cDNA or gDNA.

Per the original data handling: Quantification of nucleated cells was approximated via reference gene primer amplification. Sequencing used immunoSEQ multiplex PCR; TCRdb keeps in-frame clones, though not all of them. The D gene and trimming were derived from the DNA, and the V and J assignments and clone size from that table. Altogether nearly 90,000 clones are present, about 87% being singletons, with the ten largest covering approximately 10%. Looked up from germline, CDR1 is LGHDT and CDR2 is YNNKEL (reference sequence). J lost 8 bases, V lost 2 bases, and 10 bases had no gene match. The CDR3 has 15 amino acids.

The V gene is TRBV3-1 (or the pseudogene TRBV3-2), the J gene TRBJ1-2; the match to TRBD1 covers 8 bases. This clonotype was sampled from a man at least 80 years old with acute or convalescent COVID-19. Source material: peripheral blood. CDR3 bases: TGTGCCAGCAGCCAACTTCAGGGGGCGCTTCTCGGCTACACCTTC. Its protein product is CASSQLQGALLGYTF.